This TCR beta chain derives from a study of blood T cells in healthy people across ages. Whole-study findings and limits: Naive CD4+ cells and diversity were both higher in long-lived donors than in aged donors.

This clonotype was detected many times. Its antigen is still unknown. Together with a sample-barcoded 5' primer, a J-beta primer mix was included in a second PCR lasting about 6 to 11 cycles. TCRdb ran MiXCR on the 5' RACE reads and lists one entry per CDR3 protein. The sample yields 750,000 to 1,000,000 distinct CDR3 sequences, around 29% seen once. The CDR3 length is 14 residues. Germline V lookup: CDR1 LGHNA, CDR2 YSLEER. The ends were cut back, 4 bases at V and 4 bases at J, with 13 bases in the middle. This same sample was also taken into another study, of T cells of mothers and their children. According to that study: Samples came from three healthy Caucasian mothers and their six children. Per child, around 2.7 million TCR beta CDR3 reads were obtained, against over 9.5 million per mother.

Specimen: blood. V is TRBV4-3 and J is TRBJ1-1, with a weak D call TRBD1 (5 bases). This TCR was sampled from a woman in her thirties or forties in good health. This CDR3 reads CASSPRVRTTEAFF. CDR3 sequence (DNA): TGCGCCAGCAGCCCCAGGGTAAGGACCACTGAAGCTTTCTTT.